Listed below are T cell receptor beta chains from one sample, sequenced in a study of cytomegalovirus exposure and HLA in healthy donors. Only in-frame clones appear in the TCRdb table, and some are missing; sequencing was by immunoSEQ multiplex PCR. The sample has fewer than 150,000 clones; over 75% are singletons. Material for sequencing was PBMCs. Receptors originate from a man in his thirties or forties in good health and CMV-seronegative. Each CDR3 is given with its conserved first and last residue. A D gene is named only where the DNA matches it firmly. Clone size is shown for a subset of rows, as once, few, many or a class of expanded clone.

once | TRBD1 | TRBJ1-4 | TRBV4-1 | CASSLPREGDRAKKLFF | TGCGCCAGCAGCCTCCCCCGGGAAGGGGACAGGGCAAAAAAACTGTTTTTT
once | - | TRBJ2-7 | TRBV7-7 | CASSLVLGSYEQYF | TGTGCTAGCAGCTTAGTCCTAGGCTCCTACGAGCAGTACTTC
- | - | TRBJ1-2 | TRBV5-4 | CASSAILRKNDYGYTF | TGTGCCAGCAGCGCCATTCTGAGGAAAAATGACTATGGCTACACCTTC
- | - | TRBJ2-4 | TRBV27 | CASSFRGLAKNIQYF | TGTGCCAGCAGTTTTCGCGGTCTAGCCAAAAACATTCAGTACTTC
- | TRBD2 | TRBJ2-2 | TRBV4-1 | CASSRLAGENTGELFF | TGCGCCAGCAGCCGCCTAGCGGGAGAGAACACCGGGGAGCTGTTTTTT
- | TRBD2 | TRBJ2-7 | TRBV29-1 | CSVLVAGRSSYEQYF | TGCAGCGTCCTAGTAGCGGGGAGGAGCTCCTACGAGCAGTACTTC
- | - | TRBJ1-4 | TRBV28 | CASSILDSVKEKLFF | TGTGCCAGCAGCATCCTTGACAGCGTTAAAGAAAAACTGTTTTTT
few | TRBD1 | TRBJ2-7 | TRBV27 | CASSPKTHRGPLSYEQYF | TGTGCCAGCAGTCCTAAAACCCACAGGGGTCCCCTCTCCTACGAGCAGTACTTC
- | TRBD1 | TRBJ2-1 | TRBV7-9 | CASFRPGTGSYNEQFF | TGTGCCAGCTTCCGCCCCGGGACAGGGTCCTACAATGAGCAGTTCTTC
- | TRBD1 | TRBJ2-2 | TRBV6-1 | CASSVQGARGELFF | TGTGCCAGCAGTGTCCAGGGGGCGCGAGGGGAGCTGTTTTTT
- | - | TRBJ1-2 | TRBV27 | CASSLTGRSGYTF | TGTGCCAGCAGTCTCACAGGGCGAAGTGGCTACACCTTC
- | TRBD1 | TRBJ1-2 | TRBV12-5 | CASGLLSGGNGYTF | TGTGCTAGTGGTTTGTTGTCAGGGGGTAATGGCTACACCTTC
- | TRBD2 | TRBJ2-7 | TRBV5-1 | CASSLGAGISYEQYF | TGCGCCAGCAGCTTGGGAGCGGGGATCTCCTACGAGCAGTACTTC
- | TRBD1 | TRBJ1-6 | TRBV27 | CASSHGTAYNSPLHF | TGTGCCAGCAGTCACGGGACAGCCTATAATTCACCCCTCCACTTT
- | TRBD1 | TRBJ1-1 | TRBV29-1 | CSVEFSFYRGNTEAFF | TGCAGCGTTGAATTTTCGTTTTACAGGGGAAACACTGAAGCTTTCTTT
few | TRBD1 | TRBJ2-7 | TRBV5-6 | CASRRTGGPREQYF | TGTGCCAGCAGACGGACAGGGGGTCCGCGCGAGCAGTACTTC
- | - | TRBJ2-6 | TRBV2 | CASSVGHSGANVLTF | TGTGCCAGCAGTGTCGGACACTCTGGGGCCAACGTCCTGACTTTC
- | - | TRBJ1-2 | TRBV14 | CASSPKDYGYTF | TGTGCCAGCAGCCCTAAAGACTATGGCTACACCTTC
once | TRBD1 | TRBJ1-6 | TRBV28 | CASSSRQGLSSYNSPLHF | TGTGCCAGCAGTTCCCGACAGGGGCTTAGCTCCTATAATTCACCCCTCCACTTT
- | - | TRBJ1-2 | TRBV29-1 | CSVERWEYGYTF | TGCAGCGTTGAACGGTGGGAGTATGGCTACACCTTC
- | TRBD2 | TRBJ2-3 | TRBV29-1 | CSVEAGDSTDTQYF | TGCAGCGTTGAGGCGGGGGATAGCACAGATACGCAGTATTTT
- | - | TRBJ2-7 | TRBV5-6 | CASSRDTSYEQYF | TGTGCCAGCAGTCGGGACACTTCCTACGAGCAGTACTTC
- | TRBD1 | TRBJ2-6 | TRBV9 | CASSVAGGQAFSGANVLTF | TGTGCCAGCAGCGTAGCTGGGGGACAGGCATTCTCTGGGGCCAACGTCCTGACTTTC
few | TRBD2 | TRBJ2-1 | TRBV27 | CASSLGTSGRDEQFF | TGTGCCAGCAGTTTAGGGACTAGCGGGAGGGATGAGCAGTTCTTC
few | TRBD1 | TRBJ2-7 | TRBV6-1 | CASSDRPDRVTYEQYF | TGTGCCAGCAGTGATCGACCGGACAGGGTTACCTACGAGCAGTACTTC
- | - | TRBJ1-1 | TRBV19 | CASGGGSNTEAFF | TGTGCCAGTGGGGGGGGAAGCAACACTGAAGCTTTCTTT
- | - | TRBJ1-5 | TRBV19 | CASSVQVDYSNQPQHF | TGTGCCAGTAGTGTTCAGGTCGACTATAGCAATCAGCCCCAGCATTTT
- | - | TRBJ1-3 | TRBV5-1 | CASSLATDSSSGNTIYF | TGCGCCAGCAGCTTGGCAACCGACAGCTCCTCTGGAAACACCATATATTTT
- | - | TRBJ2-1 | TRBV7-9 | CASSPPRPSSYNEQFF | TGTGCCAGCAGCCCCCCGAGGCCGAGCTCCTACAATGAGCAGTTCTTC
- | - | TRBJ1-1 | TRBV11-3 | CASSLGSGEAFF | TGTGCCAGCAGCTTAGGGTCAGGGGAAGCTTTCTTT
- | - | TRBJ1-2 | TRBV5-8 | CASSHGRQGIFNYGYTF | TGTGCCAGCAGCCACGGGCGGCAGGGGATTTTTAACTATGGCTACACCTTC
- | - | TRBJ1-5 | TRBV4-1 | CASSQGRGVAVNQPQHF | TGCGCCAGCAGCCAAGGCCGGGGAGTGGCGGTCAATCAGCCCCAGCATTTT
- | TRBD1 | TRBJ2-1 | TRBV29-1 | CSVVSDRGYNEQFF | TGCAGCGTTGTTAGTGACAGGGGGTACAATGAGCAGTTCTTC
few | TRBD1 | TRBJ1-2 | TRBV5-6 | CASSLTGQVNYGYTF | TGTGCCAGCAGCTTGACGGGACAGGTTAACTATGGCTACACCTTC
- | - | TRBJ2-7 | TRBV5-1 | CASSHSGDGMGEQYF | TGCGCCAGCAGCCACTCAGGGGATGGTATGGGCGAGCAGTACTTC
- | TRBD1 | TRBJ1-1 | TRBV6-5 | CASSYWGQGNTEAFF | TGTGCCAGCAGTTACTGGGGACAGGGAAACACTGAAGCTTTCTTT
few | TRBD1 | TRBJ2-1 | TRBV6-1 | CASSEARDRRYNEQFF | TGTGCCAGCAGTGAAGCAAGGGACAGGAGGTACAATGAGCAGTTCTTC
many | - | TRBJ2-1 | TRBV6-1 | CASSRSTANNEQFF | TGTGCCAGCAGTCGATCGACAGCAAACAATGAGCAGTTCTTC
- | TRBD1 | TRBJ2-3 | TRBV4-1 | CASSQEPGQIFTDTQYF | TGCGCCAGCAGCCAAGAACCGGGACAGATTTTCACAGATACGCAGTATTTT
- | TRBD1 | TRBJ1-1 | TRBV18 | CASSLNRDRGWTEAFF | TGTGCCAGCTCACTCAACCGGGACAGGGGGTGGACTGAAGCTTTCTTT
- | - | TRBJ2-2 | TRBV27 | CASSYLLGGTGELFF | TGTGCCAGCAGTTATCTATTGGGGGGCACCGGGGAGCTGTTTTTT
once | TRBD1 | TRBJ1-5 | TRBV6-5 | CASKRQGEMGQPQHF | TGTGCCAGCAAAAGACAGGGGGAGATGGGTCAGCCCCAGCATTTT
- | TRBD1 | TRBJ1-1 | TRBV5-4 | CASSLTAGGRNTEAFF | TGTGCCAGCAGCTTGACGGCAGGGGGGAGGAACACTGAAGCTTTCTTT
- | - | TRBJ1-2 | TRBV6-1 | CASSGRHGANYGYTF | TGTGCCAGCAGTGGCCGACACGGTGCTAACTATGGCTACACCTTC
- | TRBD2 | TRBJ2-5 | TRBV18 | CASSLRLAGSETQYF | TGTGCCAGCTCCCTACGACTAGCGGGGAGCGAGACCCAGTACTTC
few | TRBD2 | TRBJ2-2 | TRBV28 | CASSLWRLAGGPGELFF | TGTGCCAGCAGTTTATGGCGGCTAGCGGGGGGGCCCGGGGAGCTGTTTTTT
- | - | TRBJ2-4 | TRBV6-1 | CASSGGSSGNIQYF | TGTGCCAGCAGTGGAGGGTCTTCGGGAAACATTCAGTACTTC
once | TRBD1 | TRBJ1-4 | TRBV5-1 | CASSRDRENEKLFF | TGCGCCAGCAGCCGGGACAGGGAAAATGAAAAACTGTTTTTT
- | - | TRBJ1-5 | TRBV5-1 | CASRMGLQQKPQHF | TGCGCCAGCAGGATGGGACTCCAACAGAAGCCCCAGCATTTT
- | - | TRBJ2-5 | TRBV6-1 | CASSDLTGETQYF | TGTGCCAGCAGTGACCTGACGGGGGAGACCCAGTACTTC
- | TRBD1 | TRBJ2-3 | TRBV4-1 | CASSQVVGQGVPDTQYF | TGCGCCAGCAGCCAAGTCGTAGGACAGGGTGTCCCAGATACGCAGTATTTT
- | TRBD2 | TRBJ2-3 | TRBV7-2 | CASSFQRGGTDTQYF | TGTGCCAGCAGCTTTCAGCGGGGGGGCACAGATACGCAGTATTTT
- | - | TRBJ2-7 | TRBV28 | CASSSNRGGGYEQYF | TGTGCCAGCAGTTCCAACAGGGGAGGAGGGTACGAGCAGTACTTC
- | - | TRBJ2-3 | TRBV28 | CATKGDWGRALTDTQYF | TGTGCCACGAAGGGGGACTGGGGGAGGGCCTTGACAGATACGCAGTATTTT
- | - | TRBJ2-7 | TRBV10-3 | CAISDSTASGDLNF | TGTGCCATCAGTGATTCGACAGCCTCGGGGGACTTAAACTTC